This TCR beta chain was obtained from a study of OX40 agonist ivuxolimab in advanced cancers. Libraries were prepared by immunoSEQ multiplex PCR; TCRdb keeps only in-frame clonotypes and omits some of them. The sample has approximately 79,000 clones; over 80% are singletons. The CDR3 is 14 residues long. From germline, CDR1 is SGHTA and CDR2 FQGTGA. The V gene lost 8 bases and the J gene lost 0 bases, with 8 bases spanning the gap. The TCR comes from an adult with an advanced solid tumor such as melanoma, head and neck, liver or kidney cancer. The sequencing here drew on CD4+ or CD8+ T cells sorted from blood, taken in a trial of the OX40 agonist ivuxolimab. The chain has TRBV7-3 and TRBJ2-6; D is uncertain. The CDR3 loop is CASAISSGANVLTF. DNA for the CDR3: TGTGCCAGCGCGATTTCCTCTGGGGCCAACGTCCTGACTTTC.